This TCR beta chain was captured by sequencing in a study of shared clonotypes between healthy human individuals. For the study at large: Each donor's CD8 memory used one plate, CD8 naive two, each CD4 subset three.

CD4+ cell separation produced CD45RA+ naive and CD45RA-negative memory subsets. Germline V gives CDR1 SGHVS, CDR2 FQNEAQ. The CDR3 extends over 13 amino acids. V lost 6 bases to trimming and J lost 2 bases, with 10 bases between them. Every subset's genomic DNA went evenly onto several immunoSEQ plates. Each sorted subset replicate got 200 ng genomic DNA, around 29,000 genomes. The method was immunoSEQ multiplex PCR; TCRdb's version includes in-frame clones alone and lacks a portion of them. The sample consists of over a million clones, approximately 96% of them appearing once. Sequenced input: naive CD4+ T cells sorted from blood. The sample's subset: CD45RA+ positively selected. The chain combines TRBV7-8 with TRBJ2-5, with a tentative D call TRBD1 (6 bases). The sequence was obtained from a man aged 25 to 40 in good health. The CDR3 spells CASSYGQQETQYF. The CDR3 DNA reads TGTGCCAGCAGTTATGGACAGCAAGAGACCCAGTACTTC.